This entry concerns a single TCR beta chain. This clone has a single count. Its antigen remains undetermined. Base qualities were left out, and no much larger clone turns up one base away. TCRbeta CDR3 regions were amplified from genomic DNA by means of the immunoSEQ Assay, a bias-controlled multiplex PCR. The published analysis was carried out like this. The number of nucleated cells in each sample was estimated by amplification of reference gene primers within the assay. Sequence reads were collapsed and filtered to measure the absolute abundance of every unique TCRbeta CDR3 rearrangement. For each sample, productive Simpson clonality was calculated as the square root of Simpson's diversity index over productive rearrangements. TCRdb provides this immuneACCESS table in a form limited to in-frame rearrangements. Some clones are lacking; in checked studies, under half of them reflect an unresolved V gene, and why the rest are absent is not known. V and J calls and clone size are as listed in that table; D and trimming were resolved from the DNA. A total of roughly 45,000 clones appear in this sample, over 85% of them only once. Less than 1.2% of the sample is held by the ten biggest clonotypes.

This sample was included in a study of blood T cell repertoires in COVID-19 (dated by TCRdb to the early 2020s). Looking at the study overall: The collaborator samples originated in the United States, Italy and Spain and spanned the acute and convalescent phases of COVID-19. The repertoires were released in a freely available public database intended as a resource for research on the immune response to SARS-CoV-2. Where available, HLA class I and class II types were taken from metadata supplied by the sample provider and were not determined by assay-based typing. The prospective study material was composed of cDNA or gDNA derived from T cells, B-cell-depleted T cells, or PBMCs. Deeply sampled blood TCRbeta repertoires from subjects exposed to, actively infected with, or recovered from COVID-19 were included in the dataset. Nearly every sample came with metadata listing a de-identified subject ID, COVID-19 status, age in years and sex. The samples were drawn from two sources: the first 160 participants of the ongoing ImmuneRACE study, and 1,200 or so subjects contributed by 6 global collaborators. Study-wide findings and limitations: How much clinical and demographic metadata was included differed by source and by participant, and the metadata was provided uncurated.

At the junction V is shortened by 4 bases and J by 14 bases; bases outside the gene matches: 5. CDR1 KGHSH and CDR2 LQKENI are derived from the germline V gene. Measured from the cysteine to the phenylalanine, the CDR3 is 12 residues long. Just the 36-base CDR3 DNA is kept, in frame starting at base 1. At one collaborating source in Seattle, patients were enrolled during active infection and were followed longitudinally through the course of disease. Whole blood was collected in K2EDTA tubes by collaborating institutions according to the institutions' own protocols. For TCRbeta analysis, collaborator samples were shipped as frozen whole blood, as isolated PBMCs, or as DNA extracted from either sample type.

Sequenced input: peripheral blood. This clonotype was obtained from a man aged 55 to 70 with COVID-19, enrolled during active disease. The sequence joins TRBV18 to TRBJ1-6; the junction holds 7 bases that match TRBD1. The sequenced DNA is TGTGCCAGCTCACGGGACAGAGGTTCCCTCCACTTT. This sequence encodes CASSRDRGSLHF.